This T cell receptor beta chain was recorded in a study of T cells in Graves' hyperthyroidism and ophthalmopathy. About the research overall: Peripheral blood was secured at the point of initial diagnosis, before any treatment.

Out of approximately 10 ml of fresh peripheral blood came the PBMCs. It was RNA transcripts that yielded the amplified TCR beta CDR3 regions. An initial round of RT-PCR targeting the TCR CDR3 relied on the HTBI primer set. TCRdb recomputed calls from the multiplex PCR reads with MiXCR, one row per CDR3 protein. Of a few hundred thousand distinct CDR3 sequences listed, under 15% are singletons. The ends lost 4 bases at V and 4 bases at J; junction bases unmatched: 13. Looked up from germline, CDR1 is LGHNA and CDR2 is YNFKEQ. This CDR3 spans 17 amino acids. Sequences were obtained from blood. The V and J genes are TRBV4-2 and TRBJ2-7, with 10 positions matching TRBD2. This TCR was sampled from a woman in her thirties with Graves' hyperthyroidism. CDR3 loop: CASSLIPNSGRKYEQYF. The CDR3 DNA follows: TGTGCCAGCAGCCTAATACCGAATAGCGGGAGGAAGTACGAGCAGTACTTC.